This T cell receptor beta chain came from a study of shared clonotypes between healthy human individuals (dated by TCRdb to 2019 to 2021). Background on the whole study: A couple of women and three men aged 18 to 49 years were included in the cohort. For each donor, three plates each were used for CD4 naive and CD4 memory, two plates were used for CD8 naive, and one plate was used for CD8 memory. To estimate repertoire size and how much clonotype sharing occurs between individuals, the study deeply sequenced the blood TCR repertoires of several healthy adults. To increase sequencing depth and limit assay-specific biases, different laboratories used diverse techniques to prepare libraries and sequence TCR repertoires. Per donor, leukapheresis produced somewhere between about 0.94 and 10 billion PBMCs.

The CDR3 spans 14 residues, from the cysteine through the phenylalanine. This entry keeps only the CDR3 DNA: 42 bases, framed from base 1. Per the germline V gene, SGHRS is the CDR1 and YFSETQ is the CDR2. The V end loses 4 bases and the J end loses 5 bases, and a stretch of 13 bases separates them. The investigation overall reported the following: Approximately 5% of naive CD4, 3.5% of naive CD8, 2.3% of memory CD4, and about 0.4% of memory CD8 clonotypes were shared across several donors. Sampling was restricted to blood, and TCR repertoires in tissues likely differ from the TCR repertoires found in blood. Estimated clonotype richness was generally larger for naive than for memory subsets. Rarefaction of sorted-subset datasets indicated incomplete sequencing despite the large sequencing depth. The small number of donors limited the genetic and exposure-history diversity represented. Pairwise subsampling indicated that sequencing depth was expected to affect the degree of clonotype sharing among donors. Compared with non-shared clonotypes, clonotypes shared by all four sorted-subset donors had higher generation probabilities.

Healthy HIV-negative adults with no recently reported acute infections or vaccinations were included as donors. Every donor was a Caucasian adult living in Nashville, Tennessee, USA. CD4+ T cells were enriched by magnetic negative selection; naive cells were then positively selected on CD45RA, and the negative fraction formed the memory subset. After blood collection by leukapheresis, PBMCs were isolated using Ficoll-Histopaque density gradient centrifugation and then cryopreserved in the vapor phase of liquid nitrogen. Analytical flow cytometry was used to check the purity and quantity of each magnetically sorted T cell population. Genomic DNA was isolated from every sorted fraction and measured by UV absorbance on a Nanodrop 2000c. TCR CDR3 regions were amplified from genomic DNA by multiplex PCR using the deep immunoSEQ assay. Extracted genomic DNA from each cell subset was spread evenly across all wells of several immunoSEQ 96-well plates, with each plate serving as a replicate. For sorted subsets, each replicate PCR was loaded with roughly 200 ng genomic DNA, equivalent to 25,000 to 35,000 T cell genomes. The purified libraries were quantified using a Qubit 3.0 fluorometer, sized with a Bioanalyzer 2100, and then quantified again using the KAPA Library Quantification kit. Every immunoSEQ 96-well plate was sequenced on a dedicated single-read 150-cycle Illumina NextSeq 550 flow cell. As for the authors' bioinformatics: Because only junctional sequences without quality scores were contained in the immunoSEQ output, filtering matching that applied to full-length reads could not be performed. To assign V/J genes and CDR3, sequences were annotated using PyIR, a Python wrapper for IgBLAST v1.9, with IMGT germline references. Any read was removed if the V/J assignment was weak (E-value above 1e-6), the CDR3 was missing, or the read contained stop codons, out-of-frame junctions, or ambiguous translated residues. V3J clonotypes were defined as sequences sharing the same inferred V gene, J gene, and CDR3 amino acid sequence. Percentage overlap between repertoires was computed as shared unique clonotypes divided by the size of the smaller repertoire. RTK rarefaction, the Chao1 estimator, and Recon v2.1 estimates of unobserved clonotypes were used to assess repertoire richness. OLGA was used to compute generation probabilities for all TCRbeta clonotypes that the gDNA method yielded from a handful of donors. TCRdb carries this immuneACCESS record with in-frame sequences only. Its versions omit some clonotypes, under half of them owing to an unresolved V gene in the studies checked, with the rest unexplained. The V and J calls and clone size come from that table; D and trimming were worked out from the DNA. In all, the sample holds 2 million to 2.5 million clones, and about nine tenths of those were seen once. The ten top clones hold more than 0.35% of the sample.

This clone came up once. The clone's antigen remains unknown. One base away there is no much larger clone; base qualities are not given. The sequence is built from TRBV5-1 and TRBJ1-5, with a weak D call of TRBD1 (5 bases match). This TCR came from a man aged 18-30 years in good health. Some clones in this sample may be carry-over from other donors' samples. What was sequenced was naive CD4+ T cells from PBMCs. This sample's cell subset or site label indicates: CD45RA+ positively selected. The DNA sequence is as follows: TGCGCCAGCAGCGATGGGACCGGAGATCAGCCCCAGCATTTT. It translates as CASSDGTGDQPQHF. Here the CDR3 is joined to the reference TRBV5-1 and TRBJ1-5 genes, and the full variable domain is: KAGVTQTPRYLIKTRGQQVTLSCSPISGHRSVSWYQQTPGQGLQFLFEYFSETQRNKGNFPGRFSGRQFSNSRSEMNVSTLELGDSALYLCASSDGTGDQPQHFGDGTRLSIL.